The T cell receptor beta chain described here comes from a study of cytomegalovirus exposure and HLA in healthy donors. The overall study: Early released data had about 85 million unique TCRs, all coming from HLA-typed donors.

60 Vbeta and 13 Jbeta primers were used in PCR. Using immunoSEQ multiplex PCR, the repertoire was profiled, and TCRdb retains in-frame clones only, with some absent. The sample contains around 140,000 clones, roughly three quarters of which appear only once. General study points: As a later analysis showed, several of the most significant clusters appeared to be linked to common viral pathogens. Researchers reported in a later analysis that a missense DCLRE1C variant was tied to TCR beta V- and J-gene trimming. Cytomegalovirus status was reportedly diagnosed by the classifier with high sensitivity and specificity.

The CDR3 is made up of 13 amino acids. V was trimmed by 0 bases and J by 4 bases, leaving 5 bases between them. From germline, CDR1 is SGHRS and CDR2 YFSETQ. Of note for this clone: The antigen is undetermined.

This TCR derives from a woman younger than 35 in good health and CMV-seronegative. Input material: PBMCs. This chain connects TRBV5-1 to TRBJ1-3; D is unclear. CDR3 coding DNA: TGCGCCAGCAGCTTGGGGCAGGGAAACACCATATATTTT. Its translation: CASSLGQGNTIYF.